The clone carrying this T cell receptor (beta chain) came up once. The sample carries other DNA sequences with the same CDR3. The data are from a study of shared clonotypes between healthy human individuals. Method: immunoSEQ multiplex PCR; TCRdb's copy keeps in-frame clones and lacks some. The table records about half a million clones, around 73% of them present only once. There were no recent acute infections or vaccinations among the donors, who were healthy HIV-negative adults. Caucasian adults living in Nashville, Tennessee, provided all samples. Genomic DNA, for the unsorted samples, came from around 90 million PBMCs. Sequencing was carried out using PBMCs. The clonotype was recovered from a woman in her thirties or forties in good health. Some clones in this sample may be carry-over from other donors' samples.

This CDR3 is CASSSRTGGYEQYF. The DNA of the CDR3 is TGTGCCAGCAGTTCCAGGACAGGGGGCTACGAGCAGTACTTC. The chain joins TRBV27 to TRBJ2-7; 10 bases are shared with TRBD1. The CDR3 extends over 14 amino acids. CDR1 and CDR2 (germline): MNHEY, SMNVEV (reference sequence). J lost 3 bases, V lost 4 bases, and 3 bases had no gene match.